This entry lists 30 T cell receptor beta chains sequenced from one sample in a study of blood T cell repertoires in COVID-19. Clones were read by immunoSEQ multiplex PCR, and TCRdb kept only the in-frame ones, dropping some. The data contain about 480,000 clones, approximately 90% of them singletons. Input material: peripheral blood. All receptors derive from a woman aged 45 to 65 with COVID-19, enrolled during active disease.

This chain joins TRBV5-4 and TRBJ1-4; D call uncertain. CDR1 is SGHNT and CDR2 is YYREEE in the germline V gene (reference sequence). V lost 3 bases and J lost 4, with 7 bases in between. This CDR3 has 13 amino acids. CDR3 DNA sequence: TGTGCCAGCAGCTCACACCATAATGAAAAACTGTTTTTT. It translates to CASSSHHNEKLFF.

Written as DNA, the CDR3 is TGCGCCAGCAGCCACGGGACAGGGGGAGGCTACGAGCAGTACTTC. Protein sequence: CASSHGTGGGYEQYF. The chain joins TRBV4-1 to TRBJ2-7, with TRBD1 matching 11 bases. Germline loops: CDR1 MGHRA, CDR2 YSYEKL. The CDR3 has 15 amino acids. The junction had 4 bases not matched to a gene; V was cut back by 3 bases and J by 3 bases.

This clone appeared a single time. Here the CDR3 reads CASSPGTVYYGYTF. The CDR3, as DNA: TGTGCCAGCAGTCCCGGGACAGTTTACTATGGCTACACCTTC. This sequence joins TRBV6-5 and TRBJ1-2; TRBD1 matches 7 bases. Germline lookup yields CDR1 MNHEY and CDR2 SVGAGI. The CDR3 is made up of 14 amino acids. V was pared by 5 bases and J by 3 bases, with 6 bases of the junction left unmatched.

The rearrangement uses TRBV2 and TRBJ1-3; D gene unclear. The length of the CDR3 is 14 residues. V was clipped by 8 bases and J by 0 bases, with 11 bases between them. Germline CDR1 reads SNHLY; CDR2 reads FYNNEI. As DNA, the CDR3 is TGTGCCAGCTCCGAGGCTTACTCTGGAAACACCATATATTTT. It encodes CASSEAYSGNTIYF.

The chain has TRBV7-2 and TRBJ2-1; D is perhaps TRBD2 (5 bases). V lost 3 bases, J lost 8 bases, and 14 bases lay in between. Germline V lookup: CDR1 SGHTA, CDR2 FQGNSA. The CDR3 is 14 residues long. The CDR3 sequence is CASSFALRSDEQFF. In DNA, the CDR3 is TGTGCCAGCAGCTTTGCCCTTCGTAGCGATGAGCAGTTCTTC.

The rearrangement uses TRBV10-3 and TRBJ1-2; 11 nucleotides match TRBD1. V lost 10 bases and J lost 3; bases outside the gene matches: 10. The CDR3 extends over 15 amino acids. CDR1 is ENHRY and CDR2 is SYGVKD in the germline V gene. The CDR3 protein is CASRRTGGEDYGYTF. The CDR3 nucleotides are TGTGCCAGCCGACGGACAGGGGGCGAGGACTATGGCTACACCTTC.

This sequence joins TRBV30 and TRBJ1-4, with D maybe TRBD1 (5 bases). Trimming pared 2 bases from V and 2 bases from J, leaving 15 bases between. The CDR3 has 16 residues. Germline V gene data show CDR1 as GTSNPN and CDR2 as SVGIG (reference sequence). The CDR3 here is CAWSKAGMRTNEKLFF. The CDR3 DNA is TGTGCCTGGAGTAAAGCAGGGATGAGGACTAATGAAAAACTGTTTTTT.

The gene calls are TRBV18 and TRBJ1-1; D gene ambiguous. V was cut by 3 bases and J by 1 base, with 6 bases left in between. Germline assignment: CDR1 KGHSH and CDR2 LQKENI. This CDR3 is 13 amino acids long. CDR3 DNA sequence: TGTGCCAGCTCACCGTCAGAGAACACTGAAGCTTTCTTT. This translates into CASSPSENTEAFF. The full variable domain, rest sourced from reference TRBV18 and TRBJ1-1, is NAGVMQNPRHLVRRRGQEARLRCSPMKGHSHVYWYRQLPEEGLKFMVYLQKENIIDESGMPKERFSAEFPKEGPSILRIQQVVRGDSAAYFCASSPSENTEAFFGQGTRLTVV.

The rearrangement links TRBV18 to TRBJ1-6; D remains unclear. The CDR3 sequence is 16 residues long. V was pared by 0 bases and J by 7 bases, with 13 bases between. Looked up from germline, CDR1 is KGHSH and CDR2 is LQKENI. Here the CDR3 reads CASSPPERVPNSPLHF. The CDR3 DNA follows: TGTGCCAGCTCACCACCAGAACGGGTCCCCAATTCACCCCTCCACTTT.

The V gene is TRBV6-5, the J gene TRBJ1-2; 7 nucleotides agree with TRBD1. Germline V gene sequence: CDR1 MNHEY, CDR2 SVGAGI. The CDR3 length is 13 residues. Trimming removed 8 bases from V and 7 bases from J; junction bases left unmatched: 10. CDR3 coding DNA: TGTGCCAGCTTAGGACAGGCCTTGGGTGGCTACACCTTC. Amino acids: CASLGQALGGYTF.

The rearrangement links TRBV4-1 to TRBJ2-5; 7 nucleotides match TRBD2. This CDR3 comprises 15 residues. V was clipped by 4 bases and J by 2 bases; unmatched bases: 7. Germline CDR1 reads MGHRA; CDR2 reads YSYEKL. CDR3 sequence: CASSLIGTTQETQYF. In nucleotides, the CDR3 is TGCGCCAGCAGCCTTATCGGGACTACTCAAGAGACCCAGTACTTC.

The CDR3 loop reads CSVGSGLRQETQYF. The CDR3 coding sequence is TGCAGCGTTGGGTCCGGACTACGTCAAGAGACCCAGTACTTC. This chain links TRBV29-1 with TRBJ2-5, with D tentatively TRBD2 (6 bases). V lost 4 bases to trimming and J lost 2 bases, with 14 bases between them. The CDR3 consists of 14 residues. Germline loops: CDR1 SQVTM, CDR2 ANQGSEA. Based on the CDR3 plus reference TRBV29-1 and TRBJ2-5, the full variable domain is SAVISQKPSRDICQRGTSLTIQCQVDSQVTMMFWYRQQPGQSLTLIATANQGSEATYESGFVIDKFPISRPNLTFSTLTVSNMSPEDSSIYLCSVGSGLRQETQYFGPGTRLLVL.

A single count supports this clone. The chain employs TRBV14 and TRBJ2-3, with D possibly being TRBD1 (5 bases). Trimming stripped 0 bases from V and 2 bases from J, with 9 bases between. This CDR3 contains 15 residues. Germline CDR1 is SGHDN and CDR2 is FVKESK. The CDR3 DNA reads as TGTGCCAGCAGCCAAGAGTTGGGGCCCACAGATACGCAGTATTTT. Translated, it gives CASSQELGPTDTQYF.

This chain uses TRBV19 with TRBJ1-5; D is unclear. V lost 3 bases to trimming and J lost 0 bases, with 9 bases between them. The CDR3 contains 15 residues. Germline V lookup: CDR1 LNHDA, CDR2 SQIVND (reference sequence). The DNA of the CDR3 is TGTGCCAGTAGTATTTGGCCTTATAGCAATCAGCCCCAGCATTTT. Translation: CASSIWPYSNQPQHF.

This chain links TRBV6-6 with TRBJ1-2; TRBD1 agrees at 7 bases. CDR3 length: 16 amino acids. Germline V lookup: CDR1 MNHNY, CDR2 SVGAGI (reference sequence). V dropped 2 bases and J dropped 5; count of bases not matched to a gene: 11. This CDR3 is CASSYAGTAHGYGYTF. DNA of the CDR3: TGTGCCAGCAGTTACGCAGGGACAGCCCATGGTTATGGCTACACCTTC.

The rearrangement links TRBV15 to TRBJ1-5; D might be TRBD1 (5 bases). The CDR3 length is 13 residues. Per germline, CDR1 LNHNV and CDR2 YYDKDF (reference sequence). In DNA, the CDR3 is TGTGCGATAGGGACTGACCTCAATCAGCCCCAGCATTTT. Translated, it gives CAIGTDLNQPQHF.

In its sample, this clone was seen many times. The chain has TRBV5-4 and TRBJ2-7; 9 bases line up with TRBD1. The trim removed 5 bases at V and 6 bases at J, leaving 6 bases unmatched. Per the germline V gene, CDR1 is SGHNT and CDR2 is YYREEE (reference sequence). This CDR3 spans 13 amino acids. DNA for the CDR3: TGTGCCAGCAGACAGACGGACAGGGGCGAGCAGTACTTC. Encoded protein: CASRQTDRGEQYF. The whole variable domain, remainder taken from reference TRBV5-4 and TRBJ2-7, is ETGVTQSPTHLIKTRGQQVTLRCSSQSGHNTVSWYQQALGQGPQFIFQYYREEENGRGNFPPRFSGLQFPNYSSELNVNALELDDSALYLCASRQTDRGEQYFGPGTRLTVT.

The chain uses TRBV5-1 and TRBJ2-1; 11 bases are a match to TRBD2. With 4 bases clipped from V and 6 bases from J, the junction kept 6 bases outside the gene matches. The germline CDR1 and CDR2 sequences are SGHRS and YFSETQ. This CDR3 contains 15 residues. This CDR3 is CASSHTSGGGNEQFF. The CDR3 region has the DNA TGCGCCAGCAGCCACACTAGCGGGGGTGGCAATGAGCAGTTCTTC.

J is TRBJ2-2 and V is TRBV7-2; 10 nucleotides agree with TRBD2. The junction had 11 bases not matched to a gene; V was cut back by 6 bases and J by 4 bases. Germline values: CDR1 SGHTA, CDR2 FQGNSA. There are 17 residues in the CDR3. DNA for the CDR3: TGTGCCAGCAGTGCTAGTTGGGCTAGCGGGGGCACCGGGGAGCTGTTTTTT. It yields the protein CASSASWASGGTGELFF.

This CDR3 is CASSLANSRDNYGYTF. The DNA for the CDR3 is TGTGCCAGCAGCTTAGCCAATTCCAGGGATAACTATGGCTACACCTTC. The chain carries TRBV11-3 and TRBJ1-2, with TRBD1 as a possible D gene (5 bases). Germline values: CDR1 SGHNT, CDR2 YENEEA. This CDR3 comprises 16 residues. The germline V and J ends were trimmed by 1 base and 1 base, with 13 bases remaining between them.

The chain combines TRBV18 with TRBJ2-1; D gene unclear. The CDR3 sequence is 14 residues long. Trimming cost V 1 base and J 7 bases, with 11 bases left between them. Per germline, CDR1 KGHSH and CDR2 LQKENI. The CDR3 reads CASSPRTAENEQFF. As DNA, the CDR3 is TGTGCCAGCTCACCACGTACGGCGGAAAATGAGCAGTTCTTC.

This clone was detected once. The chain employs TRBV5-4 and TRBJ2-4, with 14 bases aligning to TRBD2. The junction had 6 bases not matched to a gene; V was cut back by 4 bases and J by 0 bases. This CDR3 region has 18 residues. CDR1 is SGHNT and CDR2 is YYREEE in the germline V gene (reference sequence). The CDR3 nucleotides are TGTGCCAGCAGCACGACTAGCGGGGGGGGTCTAGCCAAAAACATTCAGTACTTC. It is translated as CASSTTSGGGLAKNIQYF.

CDR3 residues: CASSIGRGPWELFF. For the CDR3, the DNA is TGTGCCAGTAGTATTGGGAGAGGCCCTTGGGAGCTGTTTTTT. This chain uses TRBV19 with TRBJ2-2; TRBD2 is a possible D gene (5 bases). V was cut by 3 bases and J by 9 bases, with 14 bases left in between. This CDR3 has 14 amino acids. Germline V gene lookup returns CDR1 LNHDA and CDR2 SQIVND (reference sequence). The whole variable domain, remainder taken from reference TRBV19 and TRBJ2-2, is DGGITQSPKYLFRKEGQNVTLSCEQNLNHDAMYWYRQDPGQGLRLIYYSQIVNDFQKGDIAEGYSVSREKKESFPLTVTSAQKNPTAFYLCASSIGRGPWELFFGEGSRLTVL.

CDR3 coding DNA: TGTGCCAGAAGCCCCGACAGGGTAGCTGAAGCTTTCTTT. It codes for CARSPDRVAEAFF. This chain connects TRBV5-3 to TRBJ1-1; TRBD1 agrees at 7 bases. TRBV5-3 is recorded as an ORF, its role being uncertain. There are 13 residues in the CDR3. V lost 4 bases and J lost 6; bases outside the gene matches: 6.

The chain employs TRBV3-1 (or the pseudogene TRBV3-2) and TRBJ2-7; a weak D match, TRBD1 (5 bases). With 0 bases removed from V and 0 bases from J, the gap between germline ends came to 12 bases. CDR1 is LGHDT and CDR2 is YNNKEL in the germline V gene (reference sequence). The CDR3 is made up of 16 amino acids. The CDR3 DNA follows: TGTGCCAGCAGCCAAGATTACAGGTCGAGCTCCTACGAGCAGTACTTC. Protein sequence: CASSQDYRSSSYEQYF.

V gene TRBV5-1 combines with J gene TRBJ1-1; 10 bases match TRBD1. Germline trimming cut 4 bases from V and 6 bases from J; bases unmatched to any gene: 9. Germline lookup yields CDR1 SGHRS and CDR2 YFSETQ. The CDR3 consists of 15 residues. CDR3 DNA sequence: TGCGCCAGCAGCCGTCTTGGGACAGGGGATCCTGAAGCTTTCTTT. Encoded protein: CASSRLGTGDPEAFF.

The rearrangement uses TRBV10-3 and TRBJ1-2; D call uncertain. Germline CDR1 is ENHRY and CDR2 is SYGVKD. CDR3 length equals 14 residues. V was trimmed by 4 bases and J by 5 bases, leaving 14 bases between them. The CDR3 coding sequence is TGTGCCATCAGTGGTGGAGAGGGCCCTTATGGCTACACCTTC. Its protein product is CAISGGEGPYGYTF.

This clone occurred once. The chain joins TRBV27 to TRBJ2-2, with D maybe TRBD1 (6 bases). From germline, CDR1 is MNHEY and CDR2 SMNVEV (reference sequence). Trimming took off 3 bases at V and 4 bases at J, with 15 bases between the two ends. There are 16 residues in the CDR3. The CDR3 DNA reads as TGTGCCAGCAGTTTGTGGGGCAGGGGCGGCACCGGGGAGCTGTTTTTT. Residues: CASSLWGRGGTGELFF.

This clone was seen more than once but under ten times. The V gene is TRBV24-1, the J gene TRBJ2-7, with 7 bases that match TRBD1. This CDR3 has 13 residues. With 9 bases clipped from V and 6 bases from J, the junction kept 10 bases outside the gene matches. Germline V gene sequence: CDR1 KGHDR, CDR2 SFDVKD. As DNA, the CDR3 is TGTGCCACCGCCCGACAGGGAAGTCGCGAGCAGTACTTC. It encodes CATARQGSREQYF.

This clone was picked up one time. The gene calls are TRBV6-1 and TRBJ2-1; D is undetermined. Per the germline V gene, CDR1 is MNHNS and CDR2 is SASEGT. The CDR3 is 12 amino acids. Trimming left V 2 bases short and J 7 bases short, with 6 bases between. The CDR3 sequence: CASSESPNEQFF. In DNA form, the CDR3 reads TGTGCCAGCAGTGAATCTCCTAATGAGCAGTTCTTC.